The present entry profiles one T cell receptor beta chain with its context. The length of the CDR3 is 16 residues. V was clipped by 3 bases and J by 5 bases; unmatched bases: 11. The germline CDR1 and CDR2 sequences are KGHSH and LQKENI. This sample is drawn from a study of blood T cell repertoires in COVID-19. The overall study: In each case, the material was cDNA or gDNA derived from T cells, B-cell-depleted T cells, or PBMCs.

The Seattle site enrolled patients during active infection and followed them longitudinally. Authors' analysis steps: For nucleated cells, counts were estimated from reference gene primer amplification. Only in-frame clones appear in the TCRdb table, and some are missing; sequencing was by immunoSEQ multiplex PCR. V and J calls and clone size are given by that table; D and trimming were obtained from the DNA. The sample gives just under 350,000 clones, 80% to 90% of which show up once; about 6% is in the top ten. The source is a woman aged 45 to 65 with COVID-19, enrolled during active disease. The chain is built from TRBV18 and TRBJ1-1, with 8 nucleotides matching TRBD1. Input material: peripheral blood. The CDR3 coding sequence is TGTGCCAGCTCACCGTCGGGACAGGCACAACAAACTGAAGCTTTCTTT. This gives the protein CASSPSGQAQQTEAFF. Full variable domain (rest looked up from reference TRBV18 and TRBJ1-1): NAGVMQNPRHLVRRRGQEARLRCSPMKGHSHVYWYRQLPEEGLKFMVYLQKENIIDESGMPKERFSAEFPKEGPSILRIQQVVRGDSAAYFCASSPSGQAQQTEAFFGQGTRLTVV.